This TCR beta chain was identified in a study of siplizumab effects on memory and regulatory T cells. TCRdb's table, derived via immunoSEQ multiplex PCR, lists solely in-frame clones and lacks some. The sample comprises about 64,000 clones, approximately 97% of which are singletons, and approximately 0.1% rests with the top ten. This TCR derives from a human donor in good health. Sequencing was carried out using naive CD8+ T cells sorted from blood.

The CDR3 is CASSVAPQGGTGELFF. CDR3 in DNA: TGTGCCAGCAGCGTAGCTCCCCAGGGGGGAACCGGGGAGCTGTTTTTT. The chain is built from TRBV9 and TRBJ2-2; a possible D gene is TRBD1 (7 bases). Trimming left V 0 bases short and J 5 bases short, with 14 bases between. The germline V gene encodes CDR1 SGDLS and CDR2 YYNGEE. This CDR3 is built from 16 residues.